This T cell receptor beta chain originates from a study of low-dose radiotherapy and immunotherapy resistance in tumors (dated by TCRdb to the early 2020s). As for the study more broadly: Patients in Cohort 1 were given 0.5 Gy per fraction every 2 weeks, and the prescribed total PTV dose was 6.5 Gy. For Cohort 2, the dose was 1 Gy per fraction given every two weeks, adding up to 13 Gy in total across 26 weeks. Patients were given nivolumab as a 240 mg flat dose every two weeks and ipilimumab at 1 mg/kg every six weeks, with both drugs delivered intravenously. Cyclophosphamide 200 mg/m2 was given intravenously every two weeks, one day before each radiation and immunotherapy administration. Patients took aspirin 300 mg orally once daily for four cycles, starting on cycle 1 day 1. Trial participants were not randomized into treatment groups. Eight patients were included in the translational analysis: three from the first dose cohort and the first five from the second dose cohort.

This clonotype appeared many times. No antigen is known for it. Base quality data are lacking; no much larger clone is found one base away. Looking up the germline V gene yields CDR1 MNHNS and CDR2 SASEGT. Taken from cysteine to phenylalanine, the CDR3 has 16 residues. The DNA shown is the 48-base CDR3, in frame from base 1. Trimming takes 0 bases off V and 1 base off J; junction bases not matched to a gene: 5. First-strand cDNA was synthesized with Superscript III and a set of TRAV- and TRBV-specific primers, covering both TCRalpha and TCRbeta chains. TCRs were amplified with Phusion for 20 to 25 PCR cycles, with a constant-region primer paired with the adapter attached to the V primers. Amplification of the isolated mRNA was done with the MessageAmp II aRNA Amplification Kit, which involved a roughly 15-hour in vitro transcription at 37 degrees C. The Dynabeads mRNA DIRECT Purification Kit was used to isolate mRNA for TCR sequencing. Indexed Illumina adapters were added in a second roughly 25-cycle Phusion PCR, and the resulting products were purified with AMPure XP beads. TCRalpha and TCRbeta libraries were deep-sequenced on an Illumina MiniSeq instrument. Processing in the source paper ran as follows. Using custom Perl scripts, TCR sequences encoding the same protein were pooled, out-of-frame sequences were removed, and the abundance of each clonotype was computed. Any TCR sequence supported by only a single read was excluded from analysis. The metrics used to describe the repertoires included Shannon entropy, Gini index, clonality, richness, and the frequency of TCRs shared between repertoires. Clones were called with MiXCR by TCRdb after fastp trimmed the public reads at Q25, and only in-frame beta chains were retained. Every entry covers one CDR3 protein and lists the most common genes and DNA from its rows. TCRdb's processing, not the authors', yielded these V and J calls. The sample table records about 89,000 distinct CDR3 sequences; more than 7.5% of these occur just once. Together, the top ten hold roughly 1% of the sample.

This specimen's time point label, interpreted: before trial treatment. Donors were enrolled in RACIN, a single-arm phase I dose-escalation trial combining nivolumab, ipilimumab, aspirin, low-dose cyclophosphamide and low-dose radiotherapy. Patients with advanced, TIL-negative solid tumors were considered eligible. The input for sequencing was PBMCs, taken before treatment. The chain is assembled from TRBV6-1 and TRBJ2-7, with TRBD1 identical over 8 junction bases. This clonotype originated in a male donor with prostate cancer. Here the CDR3 is given as CASSEAGQVGSYEQYF. Here is the DNA: TGTGCCAGCAGTGAAGCGGGACAGGTGGGTTCCTACGAGCAGTACTTC.